This TCR beta chain was identified in a study of T-cell reconstitution after alpha-beta-depleted transplantation in children. Study-wide findings and caveats: Several hundred expanded graft clones reportedly gave rise to the alpha-beta T cells present about two months after transplant. Where some patients showed high TCRbeta diversity at day 60, it came from recipient T cells and thymic progenitors that had survived. The authors attributed T-cell counts and diversity one year after transplant mostly to newly produced T cells.

A library of TCRbeta sequences, prepared with unique molecular identifiers, was generated. In TCRdb, the PCR reads were re-called with MiXCR into one record per CDR3 protein. The sample carries 500,000 to 600,000 distinct CDR3 sequences, 20% to 30% recorded once. In regard to this clonotype: Its antigen remains unidentified.

V was trimmed by 5 bases and J by 7 bases, leaving 17 bases between them. This CDR3 is 14 amino acids long. In germline, CDR1 is MNHEY, CDR2 SMNVEV (reference sequence). This sample comprised PBMCs, obtained before TCRalphabeta/CD19-depleted stem cell transplant. This sequence joins TRBV27 and TRBJ1-1; D remains unclear. The clonotype comes from a boy under two years old with Wiskott-Aldrich syndrome, due to receive a stem cell transplant. The CDR3 coding sequence is TGTGCCAGCAGTCCTTCCGGAATGATTGGTGAAGCTTTCTTT. It translates to CASSPSGMIGEAFF.